The clone carrying this TCR beta chain has a count of ten or more. The antigen is not known. This specimen comes from a study of T cells in Graves' hyperthyroidism and ophthalmopathy. Overall study results and limits: Most expanded thyroid clonotypes above 0.001 recurred in blood.

Orbital computed tomography, thyroid ultrasound, serum thyroxine and TRAb, and clinical symptoms together informed the diagnoses. RNA transcripts provided the source from which TCR beta CDR3 regions were amplified. HTBI primers were used for first-round RT-PCR of the TCR CDR3. MiXCR, applied by TCRdb to the multiplex PCR reads, yields one record per CDR3 protein. The profile shows under 300,000 distinct CDR3 sequences, roughly 15% of them singletons. The sample taken for sequencing was blood. The origin of this receptor is a woman in her forties with Graves' hyperthyroidism that later progressed to Graves' ophthalmopathy.

The CDR3 DNA sequence: TGTGCCAGCAACGGGGGAGGGAACCAGCCCCAGCATTTT. Translated, it gives CASNGGGNQPQHF. The chain employs TRBV27 and TRBJ1-5, with D perhaps matching TRBD1 (5 bases). This CDR3 comprises 13 residues. Germline V gene sequence: CDR1 MNHEY, CDR2 SMNVEV (reference sequence). Trimming stripped 7 bases from V and 7 bases from J, with 14 bases between.